This entry features one T cell receptor beta chain sequence. What it binds is not known. The source of the sample is a study of PD-1 blockade in classical Hodgkin lymphoma. Points from the study as a whole: The CD4+ diversity rise by C4D1 was clearest in complete responders. Diminished baseline TCR diversity has been reported in newly diagnosed patients relative to healthy donors. Sources of repertoire differences remain undefined, possibly disease activity or prior therapy.

In germline, CDR1 is SGHNT, CDR2 YYREEE (reference sequence). This CDR3 is 15 amino acids long. Trimming cost V 0 bases and J 4 bases, with 10 bases left between them. Measured with immunoSEQ multiplex PCR; TCRdb has only the in-frame clones, and not every one. The table has 25,000 to 35,000 clones, around 68% seen once; the top ten hold approximately 16%. With no exception, relapse followed autologous stem cell transplantation in all patients, and brentuximab vedotin exposure varied. When best responses were assessed, they were complete response, partial response or progressive disease. The origin of this receptor is a human donor with classical Hodgkin lymphoma. The sample here was peripheral blood mononuclear cells (PBMCs), taken before the second cycle of nivolumab. V and J are TRBV5-4 and TRBJ2-2; tentative D call: TRBD1 (5 bases). The chain's CDR3 is CASSLGQGITGELFF. CDR3 nucleotides: TGTGCCAGCAGCTTGGGGCAGGGAATCACCGGGGAGCTGTTTTTT.